This is a list of T cell receptor beta chains from one sample in a study of preoperative IRX-2 immunotherapy in early breast cancer. The protocol was immunoSEQ multiplex PCR, while the TCRdb copy is restricted to in-frame clones and leaves out a portion. The sample consists of about 42,000 clones, roughly 80% of them appearing once. Source: tumor tissue, taken after IRX-2 immunotherapy. The receptors stem from a human donor with breast cancer. Each CDR3 is given with its conserved first and last residue. D genes are given only for firm matches. Expanded clones get a size class; other rows say once, few or many, or leave the size out.

CDR3	DNA	D	size	V	J
CASKVGQGTYEQYF	TGCGCCAGTAAGGTCGGCCAGGGAACCTACGAGCAGTACTTC	.	.	TRBV23-1	TRBJ2-7
CASSIGGVGQTQYF	TGTGCCAGTAGCATTGGAGGGGTCGGGCAAACCCAGTACTTC	.	.	TRBV19	TRBJ2-5
CASSLGRELGPQYF	TGTGCCAGCAGCTTAGGGCGGGAGCTTGGTCCCCAGTACTTC	TRBD2	.	TRBV7-7	TRBJ2-5
CASSLWASVWEQFF	TGTGCCAGCAGTTTATGGGCTAGTGTTTGGGAGCAGTTCTTC	.	.	TRBV28	TRBJ2-1
CASSQDERTPLHF	TGCGCCAGCAGCCAAGACGAGAGAACACCCCTCCACTTT	.	once	TRBV4-1	TRBJ1-6
CASMRQLNTEAFF	TGTGCCAGTATGCGGCAGCTGAACACTGAAGCTTTCTTT	.	.	TRBV19	TRBJ1-1
CAITGGQNTEAFF	TGTGCCATCACAGGGGGGCAAAACACTGAAGCTTTCTTT	TRBD1	.	TRBV6-8	TRBJ1-1
CASSEARTEAFF	TGTGCCAGCAGTGAAGCTAGGACTGAAGCTTTCTTT	.	few	TRBV6-1	TRBJ1-1
CASRSGTSRMDTQYF	TGTGCCAGTAGATCCGGGACTAGCAGAATGGATACGCAGTATTTT	TRBD2	.	TRBV19	TRBJ2-3
CASSLATSGSNEQFF	TGCGCCAGCAGCTTGGCAACTAGCGGGAGCAATGAGCAGTTCTTC	TRBD2	few	TRBV5-1	TRBJ2-1
CASSDPDRGGSAFF	TGCGCCAGCAGTGACCCCGACAGGGGCGGGTCAGCTTTCTTT	TRBD1	.	TRBV10-1	TRBJ1-1
CASSSEYGVFYEQYF	TGTGCCAGCAGCTCCGAATACGGGGTTTTCTACGAGCAGTACTTC	.	.	TRBV11-3	TRBJ2-7
CASSIGTGQLAKNIQYF	TGTGCCAGTAGTATTGGGACAGGCCAACTAGCCAAAAACATTCAGTACTTC	TRBD1	.	TRBV19	TRBJ2-4
CASSYSQVGTDTQYF	TGTGCCAGCAGTTACTCACAGGTTGGCACAGATACGCAGTATTTT	.	.	TRBV6-8	TRBJ2-3
CASSLGGSGNTIYF	TGTGCCAGCAGCTTAGGGGGCTCTGGAAACACCATATATTTT	.	.	TRBV11-3	TRBJ1-3
CASSEQGSRDEQYF	TGTGCCAGCAGCGAACAGGGTTCTCGGGACGAGCAGTACTTC	.	.	TRBV6-8	TRBJ2-7
CASSRSSGRGHEQFF	TGCGCCAGCAGCCGGAGTAGCGGGCGTGGGCATGAGCAGTTCTTC	TRBD2	.	TRBV5-1	TRBJ2-1